The text below deals with one TCR beta chain. CDR1 is SGHDT, CDR2 YYEEEE, per germline. V dropped 7 bases and J dropped 9 bases, with 20 bases sitting between them. This CDR3 comprises 15 residues. This sample is part of a study of blood T cell repertoires in COVID-19. Data came from immunoSEQ multiplex PCR; TCRdb stores just in-frame clones and leaves some out. The repertoire holds under 100,000 clones, over 85% seen once, with approximately 4.2% in the top ten. Sequences were obtained from peripheral blood. The source is a man aged 45-60 years with active COVID-19. This chain uses TRBV5-6 with TRBJ1-6, with D possibly matching TRBD1 (6 bases). The CDR3 loop is CASAPEGGGGSPLHF. CDR3 sequence (DNA): TGTGCCAGCGCCCCCGAGGGGGGGGGTGGTTCACCCCTCCACTTT.